This TCR beta chain was profiled in a study of T cells in Graves' hyperthyroidism and ophthalmopathy. V shed 6 bases and J shed 3 bases, with 8 bases lying between them. The CDR3 length is 12 residues. TCR beta CDR3 regions were amplified from RNA transcripts. First-round RT-PCR of the TCR CDR3 relied on the HTBI primer set. TCRdb fed the multiplex PCR reads into MiXCR, producing one record per CDR3 protein. The sample carries about 350,000 distinct CDR3 sequences, 15% to 20% recorded once. This clonotype was observed many times. The receptor was derived from a young woman with Graves' hyperthyroidism. Sample: blood. This rearrangement joins TRBV12-3 or TRBV12-4 to TRBJ1-1; D uncertain. CDR3 sequence: CASSQAYTEAFF. The CDR3 coding sequence is TGTGCCAGCAGCCAAGCTTACACTGAAGCTTTCTTT.